Listed here are 29 T cell receptor beta chains from one sample, sequenced in a study of blood T cell repertoires in COVID-19 (dated by TCRdb to 2019 to 2021). The method behind the library was the immunoSEQ multiplex PCR assay. In TCRdb, the immuneACCESS table is reduced to in-frame sequences with V and J assigned. These tables do not hold every clone; where another copy was compared, an unresolved V gene accounts for under half, and the others remain unexplained. This sample gives hundreds of thousands of clones in total; 80% to 90% of them show up just once. In total, the top ten clones hold 2% to 2.5% of the sample. Specimen: PBMCs or T cells enriched from blood (not recorded which). These receptors originate from a woman aged 18-29 years who had recovered from COVID-19.

The V and J genes are TRBV7-9 and TRBJ1-2; D is unclear. This CDR3 region has 14 residues. The V and J ends lost 3 bases and 2 bases respectively, with 10 bases between them. The germline V gene encodes CDR1 SEHNR and CDR2 FQNEAQ (reference sequence). The CDR3 protein is CASSFRSGNYGYTF. DNA of the CDR3: TGTGCCAGCAGCTTTCGGAGCGGGAACTATGGCTACACCTTC.

The chain carries TRBV5-4 and TRBJ2-7, with 7 bases lining up with TRBD1. From germline, CDR1 is SGHNT and CDR2 YYREEE (reference sequence). J lost 1 base, V lost 5 bases, and 15 bases had no gene match. The CDR3 runs to 17 residues. The CDR3 sequence is CASRFTPGQSQSYEQYF. The DNA of the CDR3 is TGTGCCAGCAGGTTTACCCCGGGACAGTCTCAATCCTACGAGCAGTACTTC.

The chain has TRBV27 and TRBJ1-1; D is perhaps TRBD1 (6 bases). The CDR3 spans 14 residues. Germline CDR1 reads MNHEY; CDR2 reads SMNVEV (reference sequence). The V gene lost 2 bases and the J gene lost 0 bases, with 7 bases spanning the gap. The CDR3 sequence is CASSLGGMNTEAFF. The CDR3 nucleotides are TGTGCCAGCAGTTTAGGGGGCATGAACACTGAAGCTTTCTTT.

The CDR3 loop reads CATSRDRGDNSPLHF. CDR3 DNA: TGTGCCACCAGCAGAGATCGGGGGGATAATTCACCCCTCCACTTT. The chain has TRBV15 and TRBJ1-6, with D perhaps TRBD1 (5 bases). V lost 0 bases, J lost 5 bases, and 8 bases lay in between. The CDR3 is 15 amino acids. The germline gives CDR1 LNHNV, CDR2 YYDKDF (reference sequence).

The chain recombines TRBV4-1 with TRBJ1-3; D is unresolved. V lost 1 base and J 3 bases, leaving 7 bases between the germline ends. Germline V gene data show CDR1 as MGHRA and CDR2 as YSYEKL. This CDR3 has 14 amino acids. In DNA form, the CDR3 reads TGCGCCAGCAGCCAAGTAATTAGTGGAAACACCATATATTTT. Translation: CASSQVISGNTIYF.

This chain connects TRBV5-6 to TRBJ1-5; a possible D gene is TRBD1 (5 bases). Trimming took off 1 base at V and 4 bases at J, with 9 bases between the two ends. Germline assignment: CDR1 SGHDT and CDR2 YYEEEE. The CDR3 contains 14 residues. This CDR3 reads CASSLQGLNQPQHF. The CDR3 region has the DNA TGTGCCAGCAGCTTGCAGGGTTTAAATCAGCCCCAGCATTTT.

The chain is built from TRBV27 and TRBJ1-5; D possibly corresponds to TRBD1 (6 bases). The germline CDR1 and CDR2 sequences are MNHEY and SMNVEV (reference sequence). The CDR3 consists of 15 residues. Trimming removed 0 bases at V and 5 bases at J, with 11 bases between. As DNA, the CDR3 is TGTGCCAGCAGTTTATCACCAGGGGATTATCAGCCCCAGCATTTT. Its protein is CASSLSPGDYQPQHF.

The V gene is TRBV12-3 or TRBV12-4, the J gene TRBJ2-5, with D perhaps TRBD2 (6 bases). V shed 6 bases and J shed 2 bases, with 7 bases lying between them. This CDR3 region has 12 residues. DNA of the CDR3: TGTGCCAGCAGGGGACTTCAAGAGACCCAGTACTTC. The encoded protein is CASRGLQETQYF.

Only a few counts were recorded for this clone. The chain couples TRBV9 to TRBJ1-6; possible D gene TRBD1, 6 bases. Germline values: CDR1 SGDLS, CDR2 YYNGEE. This CDR3 contains 15 residues. Trimming left V 4 bases short and J 6 bases short, with 14 bases between. The CDR3 DNA reads as TGTGCCAGCAGCCTGGCGGGGGCCGGTAATTCACCCCTCCACTTT. It codes for CASSLAGAGNSPLHF.

For the CDR3, the DNA is TGTGCCAGCAGCCAAGCCGGGGTAACCTACGAGCAGTACTTC. Protein: CASSQAGVTYEQYF. The chain recombines TRBV14 with TRBJ2-7; TRBD2 is a possible D gene (5 bases). With 1 base removed from V and 2 bases from J, the gap between germline ends came to 9 bases. Germline assignment: CDR1 SGHDN and CDR2 FVKESK. This CDR3 has 14 residues. The variable domain in full, with the rest retrieved from reference TRBV14 and TRBJ2-7, is EAGVTQFPSHSVIEKGQTVTLRCDPISGHDNLYWYRRVMGKEIKFLLHFVKESKQDESGMPNNRFLAERTGGTYSTLKVQPAELEDSGVYFCASSQAGVTYEQYFGPGTRLTVT.

This chain connects TRBV6-1 to TRBJ1-5, with 8 bases matching TRBD1. Losses at the gene ends were 3 bases for V and 1 base for J; bases not matched to a gene: 5. Germline CDR1 and CDR2: MNHNS and SASEGT. The CDR3 contains 16 residues. Here the CDR3 DNA reads TGTGCCAGCAGTGAGGACAGGGTACGAAGCAATCAGCCCCAGCATTTT. The encoded protein is CASSEDRVRSNQPQHF.

The rearrangement joins TRBV5-5 to TRBJ1-1; D gene ambiguous. Per germline, CDR1 SGHKS and CDR2 YYEKEE (reference sequence). The CDR3 is 16 residues long. The ends were cut back, 4 bases at V and 6 bases at J, with 22 bases in the middle. This chain's CDR3 is CASSPSWGEVRAEAFF. The CDR3, as DNA: TGTGCCAGCAGCCCCAGCTGGGGAGAAGTGCGGGCTGAAGCTTTCTTT.

J is TRBJ1-2 and V is TRBV10-1; the match to TRBD1 covers 9 bases. Trimming at V came to 3 bases and at J to 7 bases, leaving 3 bases not matched to a gene. The CDR3 runs 13 residues. CDR1 is WNHNN and CDR2 is SYGVQD in the germline V gene (reference sequence). CDR3 protein: CASSDGTGTGYTF. CDR3 DNA sequence: TGCGCCAGCAGTGACGGGACAGGGACTGGCTACACCTTC.

The chain recombines TRBV5-1 with TRBJ2-2; 7 bases are shared with TRBD1. The CDR3 contains 15 residues. V shed 4 bases, J shed 1 base, and the junction held 4 bases outside the gene matches. Germline lookup yields CDR1 SGHRS and CDR2 YFSETQ. The CDR3 region has the DNA TGCGCCAGCAGCCCCGGGACAGTGAACACCGGGGAGCTGTTTTTT. Translated: CASSPGTVNTGELFF.

This chain joins TRBV5-1 and TRBJ1-2, with 8 bases aligning to TRBD1. Germline-derived CDR1 and CDR2 are SGHRS and YFSETQ. After removal of 3 bases from V and 7 bases from J, the junction contained 2 bases not matched to a gene. This CDR3 has 12 residues. In nucleotides, the CDR3 is TGCGCCAGCAGCTCGGGGACAGGTGGCTACACCTTC. This codes for CASSSGTGGYTF.

The chain combines TRBV7-3 with TRBJ1-1; D is undetermined. Trimming cost V 5 bases and J 1 base, with 8 bases left between them. In germline, CDR1 is SGHTA, CDR2 FQGTGA. This CDR3 spans 13 amino acids. CDR3 sequence (DNA): TGTGCCAGCAGCCCCTCAGGGAACACTGAAGCTTTCTTT. It encodes CASSPSGNTEAFF.

The chain couples TRBV27 to TRBJ2-7, with 8 bases lining up with TRBD1. The V and J ends lost 6 bases and 0 bases, in that order; junction bases with no gene match: 7. The CDR3 length is 15 residues. CDR1 MNHEY and CDR2 SMNVEV come from the germline V gene (reference sequence). CDR3 sequence: CASSGQGLPSYEQYF. CDR3 nucleotides: TGTGCCAGCAGCGGACAGGGCTTACCCTCCTACGAGCAGTACTTC.

The chain uses TRBV3-1 (or the pseudogene TRBV3-2) and TRBJ2-3; the match to TRBD2 covers 9 bases. Germline-derived CDR1 and CDR2 are LGHDT and YNNKEL (reference sequence). Trimming removed 3 bases from V and 5 bases from J; junction bases left unmatched: 6. CDR3 size: 15 residues. The CDR3 nucleotides read TGTGCCAGCAGCCAGGGGCGGGGGGGTAAAGATACGCAGTATTTT. As protein: CASSQGRGGKDTQYF.

The chain joins TRBV10-2 to TRBJ2-1, with 10 bases identical to TRBD2. The V gene end was trimmed by 9 bases and the J gene end by 9 bases; junction bases not matched to a gene: 11. CDR3 length: 14 amino acids. Germline CDR1 reads WSHSY; CDR2 reads SAAADI. The CDR3 region has the DNA TGCGCCAGGGTAGCGGGGGGTTCTAGGGGTGAGCAGTTCTTC. Protein sequence: CARVAGGSRGEQFF.

The rearrangement uses TRBV11-3 and TRBJ2-7; 9 bases are shared with TRBD1. Germline V gene lookup returns CDR1 SGHNT and CDR2 YENEEA. The ends lost 5 bases at V and 6 bases at J; junction bases unmatched: 5. The CDR3 totals 13 residues. The CDR3 DNA follows: TGTGCCAGCAGCCTCGGGACAGGGTCCGAGCAGTACTTC. This translates into CASSLGTGSEQYF.

V gene TRBV4-1 combines with J gene TRBJ1-2; tentative D call: TRBD1 (5 bases). The V and J ends lost 2 bases and 5 bases respectively, with 18 bases between them. CDR3 length: 16 residues. Per germline, CDR1 MGHRA and CDR2 YSYEKL. The CDR3 protein is CASSQIPQAQGYGYTF. CDR3 nucleotides: TGCGCCAGCAGCCAAATCCCGCAGGCCCAGGGATATGGCTACACCTTC.

This chain joins TRBV3-1 (or the pseudogene TRBV3-2) and TRBJ1-5, with TRBD1 matching 7 bases. Looked up from germline, CDR1 is LGHDT and CDR2 is YNNKEL (reference sequence). V gave up 3 bases and J gave up 3 bases; unmatched junction bases: 11. The CDR3 spans 17 residues. Here the CDR3 reads CASSHPQGTPPNQPQHF. The CDR3 coding sequence is TGTGCCAGCAGCCACCCACAGGGGACCCCCCCCAATCAGCCCCAGCATTTT.

This chain links TRBV3-1 (or the pseudogene TRBV3-2) with TRBJ1-1; TRBD1 agrees at 10 bases. Germline V gene sequence: CDR1 LGHDT, CDR2 YNNKEL (reference sequence). The ends lost 4 bases at V and 5 bases at J; junction bases unmatched: 7. The CDR3 extends over 15 amino acids. This chain's CDR3 is CASSLRTGGRTEAFF. The CDR3 DNA reads as TGTGCCAGCAGCCTGCGGACAGGGGGAAGAACTGAAGCTTTCTTT.

The gene calls are TRBV18 and TRBJ1-2; a weak D match, TRBD1 (5 bases). Between the trimmed V and J ends, which lost 6 bases and 4 bases, there was a span of 18 bases. CDR1 and CDR2 (germline): KGHSH, LQKENI. The length of the CDR3 is 15 residues. This CDR3 is CASSTSNTGAYGYTF. The CDR3 DNA sequence: TGTGCCAGCTCGACCAGTAACACAGGTGCCTATGGCTACACCTTC.

V is TRBV30 and J is TRBJ1-1; D is unresolved. The length of the CDR3 is 14 residues. Between the trimmed V and J ends, which lost 4 bases and 4 bases, there was a span of 16 bases. Germline loops: CDR1 GTSNPN, CDR2 SVGIG (reference sequence). CDR3 nucleotides: TGTGCCTGGAAGTTGCCCAGCGGGAGCACTGAAGCTTTCTTT. Translating it yields CAWKLPSGSTEAFF.

Only one count was recorded for this clone. The CDR3 DNA reads TGTGCCAGCAGCTTAGTGGAGACTTACCAAGAGACCCAGTACTTC. Residues: CASSLVETYQETQYF. The chain joins TRBV7-2 to TRBJ2-5; D unresolved. Germline CDR1 SGHTA, CDR2 FQGNSA. The CDR3 spans 15 residues. V shed 1 base and J shed 0 bases, with 9 bases lying between them. Together with reference TRBV7-2 and TRBJ2-5, the CDR3 gives the full variable domain: GAGVSQSPSNKVTEKGKDVELRCDPISGHTALYWYRQSLGQGLEFLIYFQGNSAPDKSGLPSDRFSAERTGGSVSTLTIQRTQQEDSAVYLCASSLVETYQETQYFGPGTRLLVL.

The table lists this clone with a few counts. V is TRBV6-1 and J is TRBJ1-6, with 7 bases lining up with TRBD1. Germline CDR1 and CDR2: MNHNS and SASEGT. The CDR3 is 16 amino acids. After removal of 2 bases from V and 7 bases from J, the junction contained 8 bases not matched to a gene. The CDR3 nucleotides are TGTGCCAGCAGTGAACTTCGACAGGGAAGGAATTCACCCCTCCACTTT. It encodes CASSELRQGRNSPLHF.

This clone has only one observation. The J gene is TRBJ1-1, the V gene TRBV5-1, with D unresolved. CDR1 SGHRS and CDR2 YFSETQ come from the germline V gene. This CDR3 comprises 15 residues. Trimming removed 4 bases at V and 4 bases at J, with 17 bases between. The CDR3 loop is CASSPAAGSFTEAFF. The CDR3 nucleotides are TGCGCCAGCAGCCCTGCGGCCGGGTCGTTCACTGAAGCTTTCTTT. Full variable domain (remainder filled in from reference TRBV5-1 and TRBJ1-1): KAGVTQTPRYLIKTRGQQVTLSCSPISGHRSVSWYQQTPGQGLQFLFEYFSETQRNKGNFPGRFSGRQFSNSRSEMNVSTLELGDSALYLCASSPAAGSFTEAFFGQGTRLTVV.

This clone was observed once. CDR3 bases: TGTGCCATCAAGCCAGGGACAGAATCCTCCTATAATTCACCCCTCCACTTT. Residues: CAIKPGTESSYNSPLHF. The chain joins TRBV10-3 to TRBJ1-6, with 7 positions matching TRBD1. The V gene's germline CDR1 is ENHRY and CDR2 SYGVKD. The CDR3 runs 17 residues. V was pared by 7 bases and J by 0 bases, with 9 bases of the junction left unmatched.